Sequencing of this T cell receptor beta chain was carried out in a study of Graves' ophthalmopathy and Graves' hyperthyroidism. General observations from the study: Detection in blood was also observed for most expanded thyroid clonotypes above 0.001 frequency.

Exclusion criteria comprised other autoimmune diseases, uncontrolled infections, pregnancy or lactation in patients. In the case of this clonotype: Its antigen is undetermined.

From RNA, the CDR3 regions of TCR beta chains were amplified and sequenced. The library came from an HTBI-primed first-round RT-PCR and a second-round multiplex PCR. TCRdb re-analysed the multiplex PCR reads in MiXCR, keeping a single row per CDR3 protein. The data show around 400,000 distinct CDR3 sequences, 18% seen once. This sequence originates from a woman aged 18-35 years with Graves' ophthalmopathy. The sequenced material came from peripheral blood.

The CDR3 loop is CASSYGGKNTEAFF. In DNA form, the CDR3 reads TGTGCCAGCAGTTATGGGGGGAAGAACACTGAAGCTTTCTTT. The chain joins TRBV12-3 or TRBV12-4 to TRBJ1-1; a weak D match, TRBD1 (5 bases). Deletions cut 4 bases from V and 1 base from J, with 10 bases between. The CDR3 spans 14 residues.